Below are 8 T cell receptor beta chains sequenced from a single sample in a study of CD8 T cells in ankylosing spondylitis. TCRdb fed the 5' RACE reads into MiXCR, producing one record per CDR3 protein. The table records about 300,000 distinct CDR3 sequences, less than 25% of them present only once. The sample consisted of blood, either unsorted or a sorted T cell fraction (not recorded which). All receptors come from a female donor with ankylosing spondylitis or in good health (not recorded which).

This clonotype occurred a few times. The chain carries TRBV5-4 and TRBJ2-2; 12 bases fit TRBD2. Germline-derived CDR1 and CDR2 are SGHNT and YYREEE (reference sequence). CDR3 length: 16 amino acids. V shed 7 bases and J 0 bases; nucleotides not matched to a gene: 4. CDR3 nucleotide sequence: TGTGCCAGCCGGACTAGCGGGGCCACGAACACCGGGGAGCTGTTTTTT. This gives the protein CASRTSGATNTGELFF. Full variable domain (outside the CDR3, taken from reference TRBV5-4 and TRBJ2-2): ETGVTQSPTHLIKTRGQQVTLRCSSQSGHNTVSWYQQALGQGPQFIFQYYREEENGRGNFPPRFSGLQFPNYSSELNVNALELDDSALYLCASRTSGATNTGELFFGEGSRLTVL.

The chain combines TRBV20-1 with TRBJ2-1; a possible D gene is TRBD2 (5 bases). V was cut by 3 bases and J by 7 bases, with 10 bases left in between. This CDR3 has 12 residues. Per germline, CDR1 DFQATT and CDR2 SNEGSKA (reference sequence). The CDR3 bases are TGCAGTGCTAGCCAACGGGGTAATGAGCAGTTCTTC. It encodes CSASQRGNEQFF.

This clonotype was recorded a few times. In DNA form, the CDR3 reads TGTGCCAGCAGCCCGATACCGGGAACCGACAATGAGCAGTTCTTC. Translated, it gives CASSPIPGTDNEQFF. V usage is TRBV9 and J usage is TRBJ2-1; possible D gene TRBD2, 5 bases. Germline-derived CDR1 and CDR2 are SGDLS and YYNGEE. Trimming pared 4 bases from V and 5 bases from J, leaving 16 bases between. The CDR3 covers 15 residues.

The V gene is TRBV18, the J gene TRBJ2-7; perhaps D is TRBD1 or TRBD2 (5 bases each). This CDR3 comprises 14 residues. Trimming left V 3 bases short and J 5 bases short, with 14 bases between. Germline CDR1 KGHSH, CDR2 LQKENI. CDR3 in DNA: TGTGCCAGCTCACCGAGGGGCAGGGACCACGAGCAGTACTTC. Protein product: CASSPRGRDHEQYF.

The chain carries TRBV19 and TRBJ1-5, with D possibly matching TRBD1 (6 bases). The CDR3 consists of 13 residues. From germline, CDR1 is LNHDA and CDR2 SQIVND (reference sequence). V lost 9 bases and J lost 3, with 12 bases in between. Written as DNA, the CDR3 is TGTGCCAGCGGAGGGGGGTTCAATCAGCCCCAGCATTTT. Its translation is CASGGGFNQPQHF.

For this clonotype: At one end, the junction sequence differs from germline, possibly due to a read error. The chain combines TRBV6-4 with TRBJ2-3; D ambiguous. Germline CDR1 and CDR2: MRHNA and SNTAGT. The CDR3 runs 13 residues. CDR3 residues: CAGSRVGKDTQYF. CDR3 bases: TGTGCCGGCAGTCGGGTGGGGAAGGATACGCAGTATTTT.

The rearrangement joins TRBV7-9 to TRBJ2-2; D is unresolved. Germline V gives CDR1 SEHNR, CDR2 FQNEAQ (reference sequence). This CDR3 is built from 17 residues. Trimming took 3 bases from V and 2 from J, leaving 16 bases between them. For the CDR3, the DNA is TGTGCCAGCAGCTTTAACCGTGCAAGGCCAAACACCGGGGAGCTGTTTTTT. Protein product: CASSFNRARPNTGELFF.

The gene calls are TRBV20-1 and TRBJ2-1, with 7 bases matching TRBD1. The CDR3 sequence is 18 residues long. CDR1 and CDR2 (germline): DFQATT, SNEGSKA (reference sequence). The V segment lost 2 bases and the J segment 1 base; nucleotides outside the gene matches: 14. CDR3 sequence reads: CSARLARRTGLSYNEQFF. CDR3 in DNA: TGCAGTGCTAGACTTGCACGCCGGACAGGTTTGTCCTACAATGAGCAGTTCTTC.